One and the same sample provided the 22 T cell receptor beta chains below, sequenced in a study of identical twins. TCRdb recomputed calls from the 5' RACE reads with MiXCR, one row per CDR3 protein. This sample has approximately 630,000 distinct CDR3 sequences; less than 9% occur once, and the top ten carry approximately 1.5%. The data were also submitted as part of a second study, on yellow fever vaccine responses in identical twins.

The source material was PBMCs. These receptors all stem from a woman under 30 in good health.

This clonotype was counted many times. J is TRBJ1-2 and V is TRBV5-1; no definite D call. The CDR3 is 11 residues long. The V gene lost 6 bases and the J gene lost 6 bases, with 9 bases spanning the gap. Germline V gene sequence: CDR1 SGHRS, CDR2 YFSETQ. CDR3 bases: TGCGCCAGCATTGGTGGAAATGGCTACACCTTC. Encoded protein: CASIGGNGYTF.

This clonotype was seen only a few times. This rearrangement joins TRBV28 to TRBJ2-3; 11 bases are shared with TRBD2. Unmatched junction bases numbered 5, after V lost 7 bases and J lost 2 bases. The CDR3 consists of 15 residues. The germline CDR1 and CDR2 sequences are MDHEN and SYDVKM. CDR3 nucleotides: TGTGCCAGCACCCTGACTAGCGGGAACACAGATACGCAGTATTTT. Translating it yields CASTLTSGNTDTQYF.

The sample holds many counts of this clonotype. V gene TRBV12-3 or TRBV12-4 combines with J gene TRBJ1-2, with D tentatively TRBD1 (5 bases). The V gene lost 7 bases and the J gene lost 5 bases, with 14 bases spanning the gap. The CDR3 is made up of 13 amino acids. The CDR3 region has the DNA TGTGCCAGCACCAAGGGGCAGTTGTATGGCTACACCTTC. This codes for CASTKGQLYGYTF.

In this sample, this clonotype turned up many times. The chain couples TRBV20-1 to TRBJ2-7; perhaps TRBD2 as D (6 bases). V lost 6 bases and J 0 bases, leaving 15 bases between the germline ends. Germline-derived CDR1 and CDR2 are DFQATT and SNEGSKA (reference sequence). This CDR3 contains 14 residues. The CDR3 bases are TGCAGTGCGGAGGCGGGGCGGGACTCCTACGAGCAGTACTTC. It specifies CSAEAGRDSYEQYF.

This clonotype has a count of ten or more. The rearrangement uses TRBV12-3 or TRBV12-4 and TRBJ2-5; no clear D. V was pared by 3 bases and J by 1 base, with 9 bases between. The CDR3 is 14 amino acids. CDR3: CASSFSGTQETQYF. CDR3 coding DNA: TGTGCCAGCAGTTTTTCAGGAACCCAAGAGACCCAGTACTTC.

This chain joins TRBV3-1 and TRBJ2-4; 7 positions agree with TRBD1. Germline assignment: CDR1 LGHDT and CDR2 YNNKEL (reference sequence). V shed 4 bases, J shed 6 bases, and the junction held 9 bases outside the gene matches. The CDR3 totals 15 residues. CDR3 protein: CASSPGQVTRNIQYF. Written as DNA, the CDR3 is TGTGCCAGCAGCCCCGGACAGGTGACTCGAAACATTCAGTACTTC.

This clonotype was counted only a few times. The chain combines TRBV29-1 with TRBJ1-2; D ambiguous. The germline CDR1 and CDR2 sequences are SQVTM and ANQGSEA. The V gene lost 3 bases and the J gene lost 4 bases, with 9 bases spanning the gap. CDR3 length equals 12 residues. The CDR3 here is CSVDTRSYGYTF. CDR3 DNA sequence: TGCAGCGTTGACACGAGAAGCTATGGCTACACCTTC.

The chain has TRBV3-1 and TRBJ1-4, with D possibly TRBD1 on 6 matching bases. V shed 10 bases and J shed 3 bases, with 24 bases lying between them. CDR3 length equals 17 residues. Germline CDR1 is LGHDT and CDR2 is YNNKEL (reference sequence). Written as DNA, the CDR3 is TGTGCCACCTGCCAAGAGAGGGGGGGGCCTTCTAATGAAAAACTGTTTTTT. Protein: CATCQERGGPSNEKLFF.

This rearrangement joins TRBV6-2 or TRBV6-3 to TRBJ2-2; 7 positions match TRBD2. V lost 2 bases and J lost 3; bases outside the gene matches: 3. From germline, CDR1 is MNHEY and CDR2 SVGEGT. This CDR3 has 15 residues. For the CDR3, the DNA is TGTGCCAGCAGTTACGTGGGAGGGGACACCGGGGAGCTGTTTTTT. It specifies CASSYVGGDTGELFF.

The sample holds a few counts of this clonotype. A junction boundary mismatches the germline segment, possibly from a read error. The CDR3 region is CASSPGGPPYDDQFF. CDR3 in DNA: TGCGCCAGCAGCCCGGGGGGCCCCCCCTACGATGATCAGTTCTTC. The V gene is TRBV4-1, the J gene TRBJ2-1, with D possibly being TRBD2 (7 bases). The CDR3 is made up of 15 amino acids. In germline, CDR1 is MGHRA, CDR2 YSYEKL.

This clonotype was seen ten or more times. The chain uses TRBV5-1 and TRBJ1-3, with TRBD1 as a possible D gene (5 bases). This CDR3 is built from 18 residues. V was shortened by 4 bases and J by 0 bases, with 20 bases between the two germline ends. From germline, CDR1 is SGHRS and CDR2 YFSETQ. The CDR3 DNA sequence: TGCGCCAGCAGCAGACTCGGAACCGGGACGAGCTCTGGAAACACCATATATTTT. Its protein product is CASSRLGTGTSSGNTIYF.

This clonotype appeared many times. This chain joins TRBV14 and TRBJ2-5; 9 bases are a match to TRBD2. With V trimmed by 1 base and J by 14 bases, 8 bases remained unmatched. The CDR3 has 13 amino acids. CDR1 and CDR2 from the germline V gene are SGHDN and FVKESK. The CDR3 nucleotides read TGTGCCAGCAGCCAAGCCTCTCTAGCGGGACCATACTTC. It codes for CASSQASLAGPYF.

The V gene is TRBV10-3, the J gene TRBJ1-1; no clear D. The CDR3 totals 13 residues. V lost 2 bases, J lost 1 base, and 5 bases lay in between. Germline lookup yields CDR1 ENHRY and CDR2 SYGVKD. CDR3 protein: CAISEPGNTEAFF. The CDR3 nucleotides are TGTGCCATCAGTGAGCCGGGGAACACTGAAGCTTTCTTT.

The chain uses TRBV5-1 and TRBJ2-2, with a tentative D call TRBD2 (5 bases). The CDR3 has 13 amino acids. CDR1 SGHRS and CDR2 YFSETQ come from the germline V gene. V was shortened by 4 bases and J by 5 bases, with 9 bases between the two germline ends. Here the CDR3 DNA reads TGCGCCAGCAGCCCGGAGCGGACCGGGGAGCTGTTTTTT. This encodes CASSPERTGELFF.

The CDR3 sequence: CASIERLAGVVYNEQFF. The CDR3 nucleotides read TGTGCCAGCATTGAGCGACTAGCGGGAGTTGTCTACAATGAGCAGTTCTTC. This chain uses TRBV2 with TRBJ2-1, with TRBD2 identical over 12 bases. Trimming at V came to 7 bases and at J to 3 bases, leaving 10 bases not matched to a gene. CDR1 and CDR2 from the germline V gene are SNHLY and FYNNEI. CDR3 length equals 17 residues.

This clonotype has ten or more counts. This rearrangement joins TRBV3-1 to TRBJ2-5, with unresolved D. V lost 0 bases to trimming and J lost 7 bases, with 15 bases between them. This CDR3 is built from 15 residues. Germline values: CDR1 LGHDT, CDR2 YNNKEL (reference sequence). CDR3 nucleotide sequence: TGTGCCAGCAGCCAAGATAGTGGGCCCTGGGGGACCCAGTACTTC. It specifies CASSQDSGPWGTQYF.

The chain uses TRBV12-3 or TRBV12-4 and TRBJ2-7, with 9 nucleotides matching TRBD1. There are 16 residues in the CDR3. Unmatched junction bases numbered 8, after V lost 5 bases and J lost 0 bases. The CDR3 spells CASSTSYRGPSYEQYF. DNA of the CDR3: TGTGCCAGCAGTACCTCCTACAGGGGGCCCTCCTACGAGCAGTACTTC.

The chain links TRBV6-5 to TRBJ2-7; 7 bases are shared with TRBD2. Germline V gives CDR1 MNHEY, CDR2 SVGAGI. J gave up 0 bases and V 2 bases, and 10 bases lay outside the gene matches. The CDR3 has 17 amino acids. Here the CDR3 reads CASSYALGLADSYEQYF. CDR3 DNA: TGTGCCAGCAGTTACGCCCTGGGGCTAGCGGACTCCTACGAGCAGTACTTC.

This clonotype was found a few times. The genes are TRBV28 and TRBJ2-2; D is uncertain. The germline CDR1 and CDR2 sequences are MDHEN and SYDVKM. The CDR3 is 13 residues long. The ends were cut back, 7 bases at V and 1 base at J, with 7 bases in the middle. The CDR3 region has the DNA TGTGCCAGCATGAGTCAGAACACCGGGGAGCTGTTTTTT. It is translated as CASMSQNTGELFF.

This clonotype was seen more than once but under ten times. This chain links TRBV5-1 with TRBJ2-1; unclear D gene. The CDR3 length is 13 residues. Looked up from germline, CDR1 is SGHRS and CDR2 is YFSETQ. V shed 2 bases and J shed 8 bases, with 11 bases lying between them. As DNA, the CDR3 is TGCGCCAGCAGCTTCTTTAGCAAGGATGAGCAGTTCTTC. Protein product: CASSFFSKDEQFF.

This clonotype was seen many times. J is TRBJ2-7 and V is TRBV28; D perhaps matches TRBD1 (6 bases). There are 15 residues in the CDR3. Germline V lookup: CDR1 MDHEN, CDR2 SYDVKM. The ends were cut back, 1 base at V and 2 bases at J, with 12 bases in the middle. In nucleotides, the CDR3 is TGTGCCAGCAGTTTATTAACAGGGAACGCCTACGAGCAGTACTTC. As protein: CASSLLTGNAYEQYF.

This clonotype has only a few counts. The chain carries TRBV10-3 and TRBJ2-5; TRBD2 matches at 10 bases. Germline lookup yields CDR1 ENHRY and CDR2 SYGVKD. V gave up 10 bases and J gave up 2 bases; unmatched junction bases: 7. This CDR3 has 14 amino acids. CDR3 bases: TGTGCCACGAGACTAGCGGGCTCACAAGAGACCCAGTACTTC. It specifies CATRLAGSQETQYF.